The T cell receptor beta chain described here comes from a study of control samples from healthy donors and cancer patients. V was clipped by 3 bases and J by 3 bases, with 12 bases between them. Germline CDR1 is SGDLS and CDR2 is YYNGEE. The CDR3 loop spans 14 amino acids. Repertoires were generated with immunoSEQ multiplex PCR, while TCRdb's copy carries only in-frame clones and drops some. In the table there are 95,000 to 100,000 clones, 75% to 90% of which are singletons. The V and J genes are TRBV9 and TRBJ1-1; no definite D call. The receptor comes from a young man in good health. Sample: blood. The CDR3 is CASSASAGDTEAFF. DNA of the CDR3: TGTGCCAGCAGCGCCTCGGCCGGGGACACTGAAGCTTTCTTT.